A single sample gave rise to the 5 T cell receptor beta chains below, sequenced in a study of cytomegalovirus exposure and HLA in healthy donors. With 60 Vbeta and 13 Jbeta primers, the PCR was carried out. Produced via immunoSEQ multiplex PCR; TCRdb's table is partial and in-frame only. This sample carries tens of thousands of clones, with about 2.3% going to the ten biggest clones. The source material was PBMCs. These receptor sequences come from a female donor in good health and CMV-seronegative.

This chain links TRBV29-1 with TRBJ1-2, with D hard to call. From germline, CDR1 is SQVTM and CDR2 ANQGSEA. The V gene lost 1 base and the J gene lost 8 bases, with 17 bases spanning the gap. The CDR3 is 14 amino acids. The CDR3 is CSVEGRSALRGYTF. In DNA form, the CDR3 reads TGCAGCGTTGAAGGCAGATCGGCACTGAGGGGCTACACCTTC.

The chain is built from TRBV7-8 and TRBJ2-7; 8 bases agree with TRBD1. Trimming cost V 5 bases and J 2 bases; bases outside gene matches: 11. CDR3 length equals 16 residues. CDR1 is SGHVS and CDR2 is FQNEAQ in the germline V gene. The CDR3 reads CASSRSPGQAAYEQYF. The CDR3 coding sequence is TGTGCCAGCAGCCGATCGCCGGGACAGGCCGCCTACGAGCAGTACTTC.

The V call is TRBV4-3, the J call TRBJ2-7; 7 bases map to TRBD2. The CDR3 sequence is 16 residues long. The germline CDR1 and CDR2 sequences are LGHNA and YSLEER. Trimming took 2 bases from V and 4 from J; bases not matched to a gene: 11. The CDR3 loop is CASSQNGESGGYEQYF. DNA of the CDR3: TGCGCCAGCAGCCAAAATGGAGAATCGGGGGGTTACGAGCAGTACTTC.

This chain uses TRBV4-2 with TRBJ1-1; TRBD1 is a possible D gene (6 bases). V lost 4 bases to trimming and J lost 2 bases, with 14 bases between them. Germline V gives CDR1 LGHNA, CDR2 YNFKEQ. This CDR3 has 15 residues. CDR3 DNA sequence: TGTGCCAGCAGCCTAAAGAGAGGGGGAAACACTGAAGCTTTCTTT. Its translation is CASSLKRGGNTEAFF.

The chain is built from TRBV5-1 and TRBJ2-5; 8 nucleotides agree with TRBD2. This CDR3 is 16 amino acids long. Per germline, CDR1 SGHRS and CDR2 YFSETQ. The J segment lost 2 bases and the V segment lost 4 bases, leaving 10 bases of the junction unmatched. The CDR3 DNA reads as TGCGCCAGCAGCCCCGTCCCGGGAGGGGCTCAAGAGACCCAGTACTTC. Its protein product is CASSPVPGGAQETQYF.